Following are 5 T cell receptor beta chains from one sample sequenced in a study of cytomegalovirus exposure and HLA in healthy donors. Amplification used 60 Vbeta primers and 13 Jbeta primers. TCRdb keeps only in-frame clones here, not all; method: immunoSEQ multiplex PCR. The sample lists 150,000 or so clones; 60% to 85% were seen once. Sequenced material: PBMCs. The source is a woman between 40 and 55 years old in good health and CMV-seronegative.

The chain recombines TRBV6-1 with TRBJ1-2; D possibly corresponds to TRBD1 (5 bases). CDR3 length: 14 residues. Looked up from germline, CDR1 is MNHNS and CDR2 is SASEGT. V lost 2 bases and J 8 bases, leaving 15 bases between the germline ends. CDR3 nucleotide sequence: TGTGCCAGCAGTGAACGGCGCAGGGTGGTCGGCTACACCTTC. The encoded protein is CASSERRRVVGYTF.

This chain connects TRBV2 to TRBJ1-2; TRBD1 might be the D (6 bases). This CDR3 contains 14 residues. CDR1 is SNHLY and CDR2 is FYNNEI in the germline V gene. The V and J ends lost 6 bases and 6 bases respectively, with 17 bases between them. CDR3 coding DNA: TGTGCCAGCAGCGCCGCCGGACAGCCGCATGGCTACACCTTC. Translation gives CASSAAGQPHGYTF. Complete variable domain (other parts from reference TRBV2 and TRBJ1-2): EPEVTQTPSHQVTQMGQEVILRCVPISNHLYFYWYRQILGQKVEFLVSFYNNEISEKSEIFDDQFSVERPDGSNFTLKIRSTKLEDSAMYFCASSAAGQPHGYTFGSGTRLTVV.

This chain joins TRBV27 and TRBJ2-6; D is possibly TRBD2 (6 bases). The V end lost 3 bases, the J end lost 2 bases, and 8 bases lay between the germline ends. CDR3 length equals 15 residues. CDR1 is MNHEY and CDR2 is SMNVEV in the germline V gene (reference sequence). The CDR3 sequence is CASSFGGAGANVLTF. The CDR3 DNA reads as TGTGCCAGCAGTTTCGGGGGAGCTGGGGCCAACGTCCTGACTTTC.

This clone appeared a single time. The genes are TRBV7-9 and TRBJ1-2; 7 bases are a match to TRBD1. The length of the CDR3 is 16 residues. The V segment lost 5 bases and the J segment 6 bases; nucleotides outside the gene matches: 15. Germline CDR1 SEHNR, CDR2 FQNEAQ (reference sequence). As DNA, the CDR3 is TGTGCCAGCAGCCCCCCCTTAGAGGGGGCGAAACATGGCTACACCTTC. It translates to CASSPPLEGAKHGYTF.

The chain uses TRBV7-8 and TRBJ2-7, with 9 bases identical to TRBD2. CDR3 length: 18 amino acids. The junction had 16 bases not matched to a gene; V was cut back by 5 bases and J by 2 bases. Germline CDR1 and CDR2: SGHVS and FQNEAQ. The CDR3 region is CASSLARGGAGGTYEQYF. The CDR3, as DNA: TGTGCCAGCAGCCTGGCGAGGGGGGGAGCGGGGGGAACCTACGAGCAGTACTTC.